The rows below give T cell receptor beta chains drawn from one sample of a study of T-cell reconstitution after alpha-beta-depleted transplantation in children. TCRdb reprocessed the PCR reads with MiXCR, giving one entry per CDR3 protein. The sample lists about 32,000 distinct CDR3 sequences; around 7% were seen once. The sequences come from peripheral blood, collected 60 days after TCRalphabeta/CD19-depleted stem cell transplant. These receptors were obtained from a child younger than two who had a stem cell transplant for acute myeloid leukemia, so the T cells may come from the graft donor. CDR3s include the opening cysteine and the closing phenylalanine or tryptophan. Each record gives: D gene, J gene, V gene, clone size, CDR3 DNA, CDR3 protein. D genes are given only for firm matches. The size field is filled for only some rows; it gives once, few, many or a size class.

d_gene: .; j_gene: TRBJ1-2; v_gene: TRBV27; abundance: many; CDR3nt: TGTGCCAGCTTACCGCAGGGCAGGGCTTTAGGCTACACCTTC; CDR3aa: CASLPQGRALGYTF
d_gene: .; j_gene: TRBJ2-3; v_gene: TRBV4-2; abundance: few; CDR3nt: TGTGCCAGCAGCCAAGAGTGGAGCACAGATACGCAGTATTTT; CDR3aa: CASSQEWSTDTQYF
d_gene: TRBD1; j_gene: TRBJ2-3; v_gene: TRBV7-2; abundance: .; CDR3nt: TGTGCCAGCAGCTTATGGACAGGGGGTGCAGATACGCAGTATTTT; CDR3aa: CASSLWTGGADTQYF
d_gene: TRBD1; j_gene: TRBJ2-7; v_gene: TRBV10-2; abundance: many; CDR3nt: TGCGCCAGCAGCTATCGGACAGGGAGCTACGAGCAGTACTTC; CDR3aa: CASSYRTGSYEQYF
d_gene: .; j_gene: TRBJ2-5; v_gene: TRBV6-2/TRBV6-3; abundance: many; CDR3nt: TGTGCCAGCAGTACTCGGACACAAGAGACCCAGTACTTC; CDR3aa: CASSTRTQETQYF
d_gene: .; j_gene: TRBJ2-7; v_gene: TRBV5-6; abundance: many; CDR3nt: TGTGCCAGCAGTTCGGAATCAGCCATCTACGAGCAGTACTTC; CDR3aa: CASSSESAIYEQYF
d_gene: .; j_gene: TRBJ1-1; v_gene: TRBV20-1; abundance: .; CDR3nt: TGCAGTGCTAGAGCAAGGGACCTAGTTTCATTGAACACTGAAGCTTTCTTT; CDR3aa: CSARARDLVSLNTEAFF
d_gene: .; j_gene: TRBJ1-2; v_gene: TRBV27; abundance: many; CDR3nt: TGTGCCAGCAGTAAGAGTGGAAACTATGGCTACACCTTC; CDR3aa: CASSKSGNYGYTF
d_gene: .; j_gene: TRBJ2-3; v_gene: TRBV14; abundance: many; CDR3nt: TGTGCCAGCAGCCAAGGGATCGGAGCCCTCACAGATACGCAGTATTTT; CDR3aa: CASSQGIGALTDTQYF
d_gene: .; j_gene: TRBJ2-7; v_gene: TRBV5-6; abundance: .; CDR3nt: TGTGCCAGCAGCCCGTACAGGGTTTACGAGCAGTACTTC; CDR3aa: CASSPYRVYEQYF
d_gene: .; j_gene: TRBJ2-3; v_gene: TRBV27; abundance: many; CDR3nt: TGTGCCAGCAGCCACAGGGTGGCCACAGATACGCAGTATTTT; CDR3aa: CASSHRVATDTQYF
d_gene: .; j_gene: TRBJ1-2; v_gene: TRBV3-1; abundance: many; CDR3nt: TGTGCCAGCAGCCAAGATCTTCGCGGCTACACCTTC; CDR3aa: CASSQDLRGYTF
d_gene: .; j_gene: TRBJ1-4; v_gene: TRBV12-3/TRBV12-4; abundance: many; CDR3nt: TGTGCCAGCACCCCCGACCGCGGAAAACTGTTTTTT; CDR3aa: CASTPDRGKLFF
d_gene: TRBD2; j_gene: TRBJ2-5; v_gene: TRBV7-2; abundance: many; CDR3nt: TGTGCCAGCAGCTTAGTAGGCGCGGGACTACAAGAGACCCAGTACTTC; CDR3aa: CASSLVGAGLQETQYF
d_gene: .; j_gene: TRBJ2-7; v_gene: TRBV10-3; abundance: many; CDR3nt: TGTGCCATCAGGGGAAGCGGGCCTCTCTACGAGCAGTACTTC; CDR3aa: CAIRGSGPLYEQYF
d_gene: TRBD2; j_gene: TRBJ2-7; v_gene: TRBV4-2; abundance: many; CDR3nt: TGTGCCAGCAGCCAAGAAGGCCTAGCGGGTCGGTACGAGCAGTACTTC; CDR3aa: CASSQEGLAGRYEQYF
d_gene: .; j_gene: TRBJ2-2; v_gene: TRBV20-1; abundance: many; CDR3nt: TGCAGTGCTAGAGATGGGTACACCGGGGAGCTGTTTTTT; CDR3aa: CSARDGYTGELFF
d_gene: .; j_gene: TRBJ1-5; v_gene: TRBV6-2/TRBV6-3; abundance: many; CDR3nt: TGTGCCAGCAGTTACTCTGCCGAGGGGCCTGGACAGCCCCAGCATTTT; CDR3aa: CASSYSAEGPGQPQHF
d_gene: .; j_gene: TRBJ2-2; v_gene: TRBV18; abundance: few; CDR3nt: TGTGCCAGCTCACCACCAGGACAGCCCGGGGAGCTGTTTTTT; CDR3aa: CASSPPGQPGELFF
d_gene: .; j_gene: TRBJ2-7; v_gene: TRBV7-9; abundance: many; CDR3nt: TGTGCCAGCAGCTCATCCCCGGGGAGAGAGCAGTACTTC; CDR3aa: CASSSSPGREQYF
d_gene: TRBD1; j_gene: TRBJ2-2; v_gene: TRBV15; abundance: many; CDR3nt: TGTGCCACCAGCAGTCCGGGACAGGGGTACACCGGGGAGCTGTTTTTT; CDR3aa: CATSSPGQGYTGELFF
d_gene: TRBD1; j_gene: TRBJ2-7; v_gene: TRBV6-2/TRBV6-3; abundance: .; CDR3nt: TGTGCCAGCAGCTCCTCCAGGGGGCACTCCTACGAGCAGTACTTC; CDR3aa: CASSSSRGHSYEQYF
d_gene: .; j_gene: TRBJ2-1; v_gene: TRBV9; abundance: many; CDR3nt: TGTGCCAGCAGCGCCCCGGTGGGCGGTGAGCAGTTCTTC; CDR3aa: CASSAPVGGEQFF
d_gene: .; j_gene: TRBJ2-3; v_gene: TRBV29-1; abundance: many; CDR3nt: TGCAGCCTTGACAGCGGCCGCACAGATACGCAGTATTTT; CDR3aa: CSLDSGRTDTQYF
d_gene: .; j_gene: TRBJ2-5; v_gene: TRBV12-3/TRBV12-4; abundance: .; CDR3nt: TGTACCAGCAGTTTAAGGTTGTTGGGTAATTACTACCAAGAGACCCAGTACTTC; CDR3aa: CTSSLRLLGNYYQETQYF
d_gene: .; j_gene: TRBJ1-2; v_gene: TRBV9; abundance: many; CDR3nt: TGTGCCAGCAGCGTAGGGAGGTGGGGGCGGAACTATGGCTACACCTTC; CDR3aa: CASSVGRWGRNYGYTF
d_gene: TRBD2; j_gene: TRBJ2-5; v_gene: TRBV11-2; abundance: many; CDR3nt: TGTGCCAGCAGCCCTAGCCCGGATGCGGGGGAGTACTTC; CDR3aa: CASSPSPDAGEYF
d_gene: TRBD2; j_gene: TRBJ2-1; v_gene: TRBV4-3; abundance: .; CDR3nt: TGCGCCAGCAGCCAAGCCGGGACTAGCGACTACAATGAGCAGTTCTTC; CDR3aa: CASSQAGTSDYNEQFF